The clone carrying this T cell receptor beta chain appeared many times. No antigen is known for it. Trimming left V 5 bases short and J 3 bases short, with 14 bases between. CDR3 length: 15 amino acids. Germline CDR1 reads MDHEN; CDR2 reads SYDVKM. The TCR beta library used iRepertoire HTBI primers with Arm-PCR amplification of CDR3. TCRdb reanalysed the multiplex PCR reads using MiXCR and keeps one entry per CDR3 protein. The sample holds approximately 360,000 distinct CDR3 sequences; 23% are singletons and the top ten take less than 30%. Time point described: persistent/refractory GD, antithyroid drugs over 5 years with positive TRAb. RNA from PBMCs was the source of the TCR library. This record comes from a study of regulatory T cells in long-lasting Graves disease. Study results and caveats: Persistent patients had more shared public clonotypes (2,741) than new patients (about 970).

The sequence was obtained from a middle-aged woman with Graves disease. This sample comprised peripheral blood mononuclear cells (PBMCs), obtained when the disease was refractory, from a patient treated with antithyroid drugs. The rearrangement links TRBV28 to TRBJ1-5; the D is unclear. CDR3 DNA: TGTGCCAGCAGTCGGGTATGGGAACCCAATCAGCCCCAGCATTTT. Translation: CASSRVWEPNQPQHF.